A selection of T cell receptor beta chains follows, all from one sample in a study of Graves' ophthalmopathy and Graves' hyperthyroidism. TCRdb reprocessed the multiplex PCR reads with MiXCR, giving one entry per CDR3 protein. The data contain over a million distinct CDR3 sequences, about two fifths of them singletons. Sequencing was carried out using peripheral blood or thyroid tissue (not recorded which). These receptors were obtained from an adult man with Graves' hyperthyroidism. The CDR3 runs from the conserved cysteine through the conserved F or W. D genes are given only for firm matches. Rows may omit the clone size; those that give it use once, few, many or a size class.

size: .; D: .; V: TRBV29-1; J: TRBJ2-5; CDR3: CSVEAQGVRIETQYF; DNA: TGCAGCGTTGAAGCCCAAGGTGTACGTATAGAGACCCAGTACTTC
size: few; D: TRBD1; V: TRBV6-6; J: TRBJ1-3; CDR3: CASSRRGRKNTIYF; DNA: TGTGCCAGCAGTCGCAGGGGGCGCAAAAACACCATATATTTT
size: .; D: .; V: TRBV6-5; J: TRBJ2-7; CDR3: CASRRRTFSSYEQYF; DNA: TGTGCCAGCAGACGTCGGACGTTCAGCTCCTACGAGCAGTACTTC
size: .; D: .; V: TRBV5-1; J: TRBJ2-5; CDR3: CASSHRQVAYQETQYF; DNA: TGCGCCAGCAGCCACCGACAGGTGGCGTACCAAGAGACCCAGTACTTC
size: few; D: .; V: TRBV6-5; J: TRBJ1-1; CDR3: CASSYGGTALNTEAFF; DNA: TGTGCCAGCAGTTACGGAGGTACAGCCTTGAACACTGAAGCTTTCTTT
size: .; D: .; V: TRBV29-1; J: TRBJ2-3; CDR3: CSVEGGRPTDTQYF; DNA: TGCAGCGTTGAAGGCGGCAGGCCCACAGATACGCAGTATTTT
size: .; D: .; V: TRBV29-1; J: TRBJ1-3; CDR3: CSAGPGDTIYF; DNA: TGCAGCGCTGGGCCAGGGGACACCATATATTTT
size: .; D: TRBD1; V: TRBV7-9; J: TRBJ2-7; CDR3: CASSFPTGTGTYEQYF; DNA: TGTGCCAGCAGCTTCCCGACCGGGACAGGCACCTACGAGCAGTACTTC
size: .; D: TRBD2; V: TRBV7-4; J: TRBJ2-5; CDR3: CASSLTSGKKTQYF; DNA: TGTGCCAGCAGCCTGACTAGCGGGAAAAAGACCCAGTACTTC
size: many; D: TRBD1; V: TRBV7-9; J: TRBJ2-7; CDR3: CASSSPGQGKDEQYF; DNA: TGTGCCAGCAGCTCCCCGGGACAGGGTAAAGACGAGCAGTACTTC
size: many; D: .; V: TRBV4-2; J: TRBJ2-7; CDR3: CASSQDVAANQYF; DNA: TGTGCCAGCAGCCAAGATGTGGCGGCTAACCAGTACTTC
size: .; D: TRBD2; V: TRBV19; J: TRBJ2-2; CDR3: CASSEGLAGNTGELFF; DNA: TGTGCCAGTAGTGAGGGACTAGCGGGAAACACCGGGGAGCTGTTTTTT
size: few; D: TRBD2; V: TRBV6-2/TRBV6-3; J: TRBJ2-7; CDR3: CASSWGGLVRSYEQYF; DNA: TGTGCCAGCAGCTGGGGAGGACTAGTCAGGTCCTACGAGCAGTACTTC
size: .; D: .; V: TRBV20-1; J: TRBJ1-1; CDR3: CSARGSFATEAFF; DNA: TGCAGTGCTAGAGGGTCCTTTGCCACTGAAGCTTTCTTT
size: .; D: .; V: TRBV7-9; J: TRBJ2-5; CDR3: CASSLAGAIQYF; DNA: TGTGCCAGCAGTCTTGCAGGAGCGATTCAGTACTTC
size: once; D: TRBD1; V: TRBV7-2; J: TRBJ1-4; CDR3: CASSQQGTSTNEKLFF; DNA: TGTGCCAGCAGCCAACAGGGGACATCAACTAATGAAAAACTGTTTTTT
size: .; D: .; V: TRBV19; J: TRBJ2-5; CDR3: CASSIGVWETQYF; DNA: TGTGCCAGTAGTATCGGGGTATGGGAGACCCAGTACTTC
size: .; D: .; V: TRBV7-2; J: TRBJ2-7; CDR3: CASSRGWGAEQYF; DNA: TGTGCCAGCAGCCGGGGGTGGGGGGCCGAGCAGTACTTC
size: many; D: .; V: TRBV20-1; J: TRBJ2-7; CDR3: CSARDLNGLPYEQYF; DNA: TGCAGTGCTAGAGATCTTAATGGGCTCCCCTACGAGCAGTACTTC
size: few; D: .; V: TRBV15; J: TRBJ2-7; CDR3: CATSRAGVPLYEQYF; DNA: TGTGCCACCAGCAGGGCTGGAGTTCCCCTCTACGAGCAGTACTTC
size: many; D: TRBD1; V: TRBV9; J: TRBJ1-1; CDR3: CASSEQGVGTEAFF; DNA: TGTGCCAGCAGTGAACAGGGGGTCGGGACTGAAGCTTTCTTT
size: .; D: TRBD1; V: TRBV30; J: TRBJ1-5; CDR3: CAWSVQGWQPQHF; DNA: TGTGCCTGGAGTGTACAGGGGTGGCAGCCCCAGCATTTT
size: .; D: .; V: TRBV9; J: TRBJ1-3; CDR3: CASSVATGGNTIYF; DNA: TGTGCCAGCAGCGTAGCCACAGGTGGAAACACCATATATTTT
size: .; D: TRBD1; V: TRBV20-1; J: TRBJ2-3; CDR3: CSARDRAYDTQYF; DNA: TGCAGTGCTCGGGACAGGGCCTACGATACGCAGTATTTT
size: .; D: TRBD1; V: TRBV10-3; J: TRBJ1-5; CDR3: CASSGFGTGGYQPQHF; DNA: TGTGCCAGCAGTGGATTTGGGACAGGGGGCTATCAGCCCCAGCATTTT
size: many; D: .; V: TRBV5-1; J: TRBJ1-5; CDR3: CASSSQGPAASNQPQHF; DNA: TGCGCCAGCAGTTCACAGGGTCCCGCCGCTAGCAATCAGCCCCAGCATTTT
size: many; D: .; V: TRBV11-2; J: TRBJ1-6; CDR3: CASSANWDKYNSPLHF; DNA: TGTGCCAGCAGCGCCAACTGGGACAAATATAATTCACCCCTCCACTTT
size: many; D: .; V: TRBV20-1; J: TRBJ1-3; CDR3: CSARVAGRDSRTGNTIYF; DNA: TGCAGTGCTAGAGTTGCGGGTCGCGACAGTAGAACTGGAAACACCATATATTTT
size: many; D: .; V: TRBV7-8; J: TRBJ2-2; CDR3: CASSTGVTGELFF; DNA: TGTGCCAGCAGTACTGGGGTCACCGGGGAGCTGTTTTTT
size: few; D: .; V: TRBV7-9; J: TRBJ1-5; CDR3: CASSLWREGRDQPQHF; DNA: TGTGCCAGCAGCTTATGGAGGGAAGGGCGCGATCAGCCCCAGCATTTT
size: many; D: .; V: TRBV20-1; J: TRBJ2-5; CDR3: CSAGTSQETQYF; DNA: TGCAGTGCAGGGACTTCCCAAGAGACCCAGTACTTC
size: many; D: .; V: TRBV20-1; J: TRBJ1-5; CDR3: CSAREGDSNQPQHF; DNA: TGCAGTGCTAGAGAGGGGGATAGCAATCAGCCCCAGCATTTT
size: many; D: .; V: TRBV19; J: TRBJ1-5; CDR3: CASSAFLSNQPQHF; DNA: TGTGCCAGTAGTGCTTTTTTGAGCAATCAGCCCCAGCATTTT
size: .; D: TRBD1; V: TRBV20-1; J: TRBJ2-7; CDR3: CSASPPGQGVHEQYF; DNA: TGCAGTGCCTCCCCTCCGGGACAGGGGGTCCACGAGCAGTACTTC
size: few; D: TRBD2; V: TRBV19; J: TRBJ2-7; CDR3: CASSIGALAGTYEQYF; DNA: TGTGCCAGTAGTATAGGTGCGCTAGCGGGAACCTACGAGCAGTACTTC
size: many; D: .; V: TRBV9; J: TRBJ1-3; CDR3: CASSVGANSGNTIYF; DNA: TGTGCCAGCAGCGTAGGGGCCAACTCAGGAAACACCATATATTTT
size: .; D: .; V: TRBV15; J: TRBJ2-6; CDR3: CATSRDRTQQETF; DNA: TGTGCCACCAGCAGAGATCGGACACAACAAGAGACTTTC
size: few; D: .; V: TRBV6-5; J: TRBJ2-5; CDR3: CASSGVAFAETQYF; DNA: TGTGCCAGCAGCGGGGTGGCTTTTGCGGAGACCCAGTACTTC
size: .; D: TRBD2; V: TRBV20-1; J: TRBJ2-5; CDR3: CSASRAGLAGEETQYF; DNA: TGCAGTGCCAGCAGAGCGGGACTAGCGGGAGAAGAGACCCAGTACTTC
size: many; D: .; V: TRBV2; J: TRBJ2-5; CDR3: CASSDRYQETQYF; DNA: TGTGCCAGCAGTGATAGGTACCAAGAGACCCAGTACTTC
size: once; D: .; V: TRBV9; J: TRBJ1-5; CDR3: CASSSAGGTNQPQHF; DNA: TGTGCCAGCAGCTCGGCGGGGGGGACCAATCAGCCCCAGCATTTT
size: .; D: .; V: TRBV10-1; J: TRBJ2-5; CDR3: CASRLETQYF; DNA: TGCGCCAGCAGACTGGAGACCCAGTACTTC
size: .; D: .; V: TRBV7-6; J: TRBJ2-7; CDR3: CASSHRQGGTGELYF; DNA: TGTGCCAGCAGTCACAGACAGGGAGGCACCGGGGAGCTGTACTTC
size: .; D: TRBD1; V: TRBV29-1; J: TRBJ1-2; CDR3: CSVTGTGGSGYTF; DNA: TGCAGCGTAACCGGGACAGGGGGTAGTGGCTACACCTTC
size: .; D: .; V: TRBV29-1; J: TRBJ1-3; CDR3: CSALAGTGNTIYF; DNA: TGCAGCGCCCTCGCCGGGACTGGAAACACCATATATTTT
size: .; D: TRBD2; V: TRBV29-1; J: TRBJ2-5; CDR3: CSVGLAGGKETQYF; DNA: TGCAGCGTTGGACTAGCGGGGGGGAAAGAGACCCAGTACTTC
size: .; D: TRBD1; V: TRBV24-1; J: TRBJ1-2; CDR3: CATSATDRDNYGYTF; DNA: TGTGCCACCAGCGCCACGGACAGGGATAACTATGGCTACACCTTC
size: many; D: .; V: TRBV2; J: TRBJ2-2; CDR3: CASSVRGTTGELFF; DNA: TGTGCCAGCAGTGTGCGGGGTACTACCGGGGAGCTGTTTTTT
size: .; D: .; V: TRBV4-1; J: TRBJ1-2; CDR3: CASSPGGVAHNYGYTF; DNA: TGCGCCAGCAGCCCCGGAGGTGTGGCCCATAACTATGGCTACACCTTC